Below are 13 T cell receptor beta chains sequenced from a single sample in a study of blood T cell repertoires in COVID-19. Some clones are missing from TCRdb's copy, which holds only in-frame ones; the method was immunoSEQ multiplex PCR. Found here are approximately 210,000 clones, 80% to 90% of them singletons; the top ten hold around 19%. Sequencing used peripheral blood. The receptors originated from a human donor in a cohort sampled during active COVID-19.

The V call is TRBV29-1, the J call TRBJ2-3; weak D call: TRBD1 (5 bases). V shed 6 bases and J shed 0 bases, with 7 bases lying between them. Germline V lookup: CDR1 SQVTM, CDR2 ANQGSEA. The CDR3 spans 12 residues. The CDR3 loop is CSVDSSTDTQYF. CDR3 sequence (DNA): TGCAGCGTCGACAGTAGCACAGATACGCAGTATTTT.

The sample holds a few counts of this clone. The rearrangement joins TRBV5-1 to TRBJ2-5; 9 nucleotides line up with TRBD2. Germline V gene data show CDR1 as SGHRS and CDR2 as YFSETQ. V lost 4 bases and J lost 4; bases outside the gene matches: 8. The CDR3 consists of 15 residues. The CDR3 region is CASSPGGSGRETQYF. The CDR3 DNA reads as TGCGCCAGCAGCCCTGGGGGTAGCGGGAGAGAGACCCAGTACTTC. Complete variable domain (other parts from reference TRBV5-1 and TRBJ2-5): KAGVTQTPRYLIKTRGQQVTLSCSPISGHRSVSWYQQTPGQGLQFLFEYFSETQRNKGNFPGRFSGRQFSNSRSEMNVSTLELGDSALYLCASSPGGSGRETQYFGPGTRLLVL.

This chain joins TRBV5-5 and TRBJ1-5; D uncertain. The V gene's germline CDR1 is SGHKS and CDR2 YYEKEE (reference sequence). The CDR3 sequence is 13 residues long. Deletions cut 0 bases from V and 6 bases from J, with 7 bases between. DNA of the CDR3: TGTGCCAGCAGCTTGGCCTCTTTTCAGCCCCAGCATTTT. It is translated as CASSLASFQPQHF.

The chain links TRBV11-2 to TRBJ1-3; the match to TRBD1 covers 8 bases. V lost 5 bases to trimming and J lost 10 bases; unmatched junction nucleotides: 16. This CDR3 contains 16 residues. Germline V gene sequence: CDR1 SGHAT, CDR2 FQNNGV. This CDR3 reads CASSPNGQGVFRTIYF. The CDR3 DNA sequence: TGTGCCAGCAGCCCCAACGGACAGGGCGTGTTTAGGACCATATATTTT.

J is TRBJ2-2 and V is TRBV5-1; possibly TRBD1 for D (5 bases). The CDR3 has 15 residues. Germline loops: CDR1 SGHRS, CDR2 YFSETQ. V was clipped by 1 base and J by 2 bases, with 9 bases between them. The CDR3 reads CASSLTGSNTGELFF. The CDR3 bases are TGCGCCAGCAGCTTGACAGGATCTAACACCGGGGAGCTGTTTTTT.

J is TRBJ2-3 and V is TRBV19; maybe TRBD1 (6 bases). The CDR3 is 12 residues long. Germline V gives CDR1 LNHDA, CDR2 SQIVND (reference sequence). Trimming removed 7 bases from V and 6 bases from J, with 11 bases in between. The CDR3 loop reads CASKSRGDTQYF. CDR3 coding DNA: TGTGCCAGTAAGAGTAGGGGGGATACGCAGTATTTT.

The J gene is TRBJ2-1, the V gene TRBV4-2, with 11 bases aligning to TRBD2. In germline, CDR1 is LGHNA, CDR2 YNFKEQ. With 4 bases clipped from V and 4 bases from J, the junction kept 9 bases outside the gene matches. This CDR3 is 17 amino acids long. CDR3 nucleotide sequence: TGTGCCAGCAGCCTACACCTAGCGGGAGGAGGGTACAATGAGCAGTTCTTC. This codes for CASSLHLAGGGYNEQFF.

The chain joins TRBV6-5 to TRBJ2-7; D perhaps matches TRBD1 (5 bases). Germline-derived CDR1 and CDR2 are MNHEY and SVGAGI. V was cut by 9 bases and J by 0 bases, with 9 bases left in between. The CDR3 contains 12 residues. In DNA, the CDR3 is TGTGCCAGTGACAGAAGCTCCTACGAGCAGTACTTC. It yields the protein CASDRSSYEQYF.

This rearrangement joins TRBV2 to TRBJ1-2; D unresolved. V dropped 3 bases and J dropped 3 bases, with 11 bases sitting between them. The germline V gene encodes CDR1 SNHLY and CDR2 FYNNEI. The CDR3 has 14 amino acids. The CDR3 sequence is CASSEVRRDYGYTF. CDR3 nucleotides: TGTGCCAGCAGTGAGGTTCGACGGGACTATGGCTACACCTTC.

The chain recombines TRBV19 with TRBJ1-5; tentatively, D is TRBD1 (5 bases). Germline loops: CDR1 LNHDA, CDR2 SQIVND (reference sequence). The V gene lost 4 bases and the J gene lost 4 bases, with 17 bases spanning the gap. This CDR3 comprises 16 residues. The CDR3 coding sequence is TGTGCCAGTAGTACCGGGGCGGGGTCTGGGAATCAGCCCCAGCATTTT. It translates to CASSTGAGSGNQPQHF.

The rearrangement links TRBV24-1 to TRBJ2-2, with 7 bases that match TRBD1. From germline, CDR1 is KGHDR and CDR2 SFDVKD. V lost 4 bases and J lost 3; bases outside the gene matches: 4. CDR3 length: 15 amino acids. The CDR3 region is CATSELDRDTGELFF. The CDR3 coding sequence is TGTGCCACCAGTGAACTCGACAGGGACACCGGGGAGCTGTTTTTT.

The chain has TRBV10-2 and TRBJ2-3, with D possibly TRBD1 on 6 matching bases. V lost 10 bases to trimming and J lost 0 bases, with 11 bases between them. Germline V lookup: CDR1 WSHSY, CDR2 SAAADI. This CDR3 comprises 13 residues. The CDR3 DNA reads as TGCGCCACCGGACAGTTTAGCACAGATACGCAGTATTTT. Its protein is CATGQFSTDTQYF.

CDR3 sequence reads: CASRKREGSTDTQYF. The CDR3 DNA is TGTGCCAGCAGAAAGCGGGAGGGGAGCACAGATACGCAGTATTTT. V is TRBV5-5 and J is TRBJ2-3; TRBD2 matches 10 bases. Per the germline V gene, CDR1 is SGHKS and CDR2 is YYEKEE (reference sequence). V was clipped by 5 bases and J by 0 bases; unmatched bases: 3. The CDR3 spans 15 residues.